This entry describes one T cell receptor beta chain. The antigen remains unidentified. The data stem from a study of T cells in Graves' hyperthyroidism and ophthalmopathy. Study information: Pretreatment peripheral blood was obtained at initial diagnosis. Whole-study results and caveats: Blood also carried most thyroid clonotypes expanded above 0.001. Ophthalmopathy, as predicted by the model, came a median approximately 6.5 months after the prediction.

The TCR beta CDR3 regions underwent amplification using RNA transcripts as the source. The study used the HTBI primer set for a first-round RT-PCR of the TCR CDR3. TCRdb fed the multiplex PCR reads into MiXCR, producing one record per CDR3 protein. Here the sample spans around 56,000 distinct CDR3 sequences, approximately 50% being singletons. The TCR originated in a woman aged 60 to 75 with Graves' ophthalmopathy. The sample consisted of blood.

The CDR3 DNA is TGTGCCAGCAGTGACGAGGGGAATGAAAAACTGTTTTTT. It is translated as CASSDEGNEKLFF. This chain joins TRBV2 and TRBJ1-4, with D tentatively TRBD1 (5 bases). This CDR3 contains 13 residues. Germline V gene sequence: CDR1 SNHLY, CDR2 FYNNEI. Trimming left V 3 bases short and J 5 bases short, with 7 bases between.